This entry lists 7 T cell receptor beta chains sequenced from one sample in a study of CD8 T cells in ankylosing spondylitis. Broader study findings: Ankylosing spondylitis blood seemed to carry a telltale TCR beta motif made of seven or eight highly homologous variants.

TCRdb itself ran the 5' RACE reads through MiXCR, one entry per CDR3 protein. The sample consists of hundreds of thousands of distinct CDR3 sequences, roughly 25% of them appearing once. No cognate antigen is known for these TCRs. Sample: blood, either unsorted or a sorted T cell fraction (not recorded which). The receptors were gathered from a male donor with ankylosing spondylitis.

The chain joins TRBV5-1 to TRBJ2-6, with D maybe TRBD1 (5 bases). This CDR3 spans 13 amino acids. Trimming left V 7 bases short and J 4 bases short, with 9 bases between. In germline, CDR1 is SGHRS, CDR2 YFSETQ. The DNA of the CDR3 is TGCGCCAGCGGCCCAGGGGGGGCCAACGTCCTGACTTTC. It translates to CASGPGGANVLTF.

The rearrangement uses TRBV15 and TRBJ2-1; 9 nucleotides align to TRBD2. Germline CDR1 and CDR2: LNHNV and YYDKDF (reference sequence). V lost 2 bases to trimming and J lost 10 bases; unmatched junction nucleotides: 9. CDR3 size: 15 residues. In nucleotides, the CDR3 is TGTGCCACCAGCAGACTCGGGACTAGCAGTCTCGAGCAGTTCTTC. Its protein is CATSRLGTSSLEQFF.

The CDR3 sequence is CSAPRTGAQETQYF. CDR3 in DNA: TGCAGTGCTCCAAGGACAGGGGCCCAAGAGACCCAGTACTTC. The chain employs TRBV20-1 and TRBJ2-5; TRBD1 matches 9 bases. The CDR3 spans 14 residues. Germline V gene sequence: CDR1 DFQATT, CDR2 SNEGSKA (reference sequence). Trimming cost V 5 bases and J 1 base; bases outside gene matches: 5.

A few counts support this clonotype. The chain uses TRBV20-1 and TRBJ1-5; D is uncertain. Germline loops: CDR1 DFQATT, CDR2 SNEGSKA (reference sequence). Trimming cost V 5 bases and J 3 bases, with 11 bases left between them. The CDR3 has 13 residues. The CDR3 nucleotides read TGCAGTGCTCAAAGCCCAATCAATCAGCCCCAGCATTTT. Encoded protein: CSAQSPINQPQHF.

This chain uses TRBV20-1 with TRBJ2-2; D might be TRBD1 or TRBD2, each matching 5 bases. V was pared by 2 bases and J by 1 base, with 23 bases between. The germline CDR1 and CDR2 sequences are DFQATT and SNEGSKA (reference sequence). This CDR3 has 19 residues. CDR3 residues: CSARSPLGAATGNTGELFF. CDR3 coding DNA: TGCAGTGCTAGATCTCCCCTCGGGGCCGCGACTGGGAACACCGGGGAGCTGTTTTTT.

This clonotype came up a few times. Written as DNA, the CDR3 is TGTGCCAGCAGCTTATCAAGCAGAGAGCAGTACTTC. Translated: CASSLSSREQYF. The V call is TRBV7-9, the J call TRBJ2-7, with D hard to call. CDR1 is SEHNR and CDR2 is FQNEAQ in the germline V gene (reference sequence). The CDR3 contains 12 residues. V was shortened by 2 bases and J by 7 bases, with 9 bases between the two germline ends.

In this sample, this clonotype turned up many times. The rearrangement uses TRBV20-1 and TRBJ2-1; TRBD2 agrees at 8 bases. Germline assignment: CDR1 DFQATT and CDR2 SNEGSKA (reference sequence). Trimming at V came to 5 bases and at J to 8 bases, leaving 14 bases not matched to a gene. This CDR3 is built from 15 residues. In DNA form, the CDR3 reads TGCAGTGCTGGACGGACTAGCCGCATAGTAGATGAGCAGTTCTTC. It codes for CSAGRTSRIVDEQFF.